The TCR beta chain described here comes from a study of T cell clonality in common variable immunodeficiency. Overall study findings and caveats: In common variable immunodeficiency, TCR beta chains reportedly carried fewer deletions and N-nucleotide insertions.

No CVID subject was ill or on immunomodulatory drugs when sampled. As to this clone: Its antigen is still unknown. The DNA ends 3 residues before the CDR3 does, and the rest of the CDR3 is filled in from the germline J gene.

The V gene lost 3 bases and the J gene lost 0 bases, with 11 bases spanning the gap. Germline values: CDR1 SGHTA, CDR2 FQGNSA. This CDR3 is built from 15 residues. The method was immunoSEQ multiplex PCR; TCRdb's version includes in-frame clones alone and lacks a portion of them. The repertoire consists of 28,000 or so clones, none detected only once. The sample consisted of peripheral blood mononuclear cells. The sequence was obtained from a human donor with common variable immunodeficiency. The chain links TRBV7-2 to TRBJ2-5, with D perhaps matching TRBD2 (6 bases). The sequenced CDR3 bases are TGTGCCAGCAGCTTGGCTAGCGAGAACCAAGAGACC. It is translated as CASSLASENQET. The entire CDR3 protein reads CASSLASENQETQYF.